This T cell receptor beta chain was observed in a study of OX40 agonist ivuxolimab in advanced cancers. The method was immunoSEQ multiplex PCR; TCRdb's version includes in-frame clones alone and lacks a portion of them. The sample carries about 76,000 clones, 70% to 90% recorded once. Germline V gives CDR1 MNHNY, CDR2 SVGAGI (reference sequence). With 1 base removed from V and 5 bases from J, the gap between germline ends came to 9 bases. This CDR3 contains 13 residues. The source of this sequence is an adult with an advanced solid tumor such as melanoma, head and neck, liver or kidney cancer. The gene calls are TRBV6-6 and TRBJ2-7; TRBD1 might be the D (5 bases). Sequencing used CD4+ or CD8+ T cells sorted from blood, obtained in a trial of the OX40 agonist ivuxolimab. CDR3 DNA: TGTGCCAGCAGTTACTACAGGCCGGACGAGCAGTACTTC. Protein product: CASSYYRPDEQYF.